This T cell receptor beta chain was found in a study of CD8 T cell repertoires and HIV-1 epitope variants. Study details: T cells were stimulated with Twenty-five Gag and Nef peptides separately.

The CDR3 totals 11 residues. Germline assignment: CDR1 SGHAT and CDR2 FQNNGV. The method was immunoSEQ multiplex PCR; TCRdb's version includes in-frame clones alone and lacks a portion of them. The sample records 6,000 or so clones, roughly 65% being singletons. In the case of this clone: The antigen remains undetermined. Mismatch with germline at one junction end may stem from a read error.

General study points: About ten TCR beta clonotypes were antigen-specific, more than 5 apparently recognizing autologous or escape variants.

The sample comprised cultured CD8+ T cells derived from PBMCs. This sequence joins TRBV11-2 and TRBJ1-2, with TRBD1 identical over 8 bases. This clonotype was sampled from a male donor with HIV. DNA for the CDR3: TGTGCCTCGAGGGACAGGACATTGGCGGTCTTC. Translation gives CASRDRTLAVF.